This T cell receptor (beta chain) appears in the sequencing data of a study of identical twins. Whole-study findings and limits: Within monozygotic twins, out-of-frame TCR alpha sharing was underestimated by the models. Fewer insertions marked abundant cord blood beta clonotypes; young adult naive trended weakly, memory not at all.

In TCRdb, the 5' RACE reads were re-called with MiXCR into one record per CDR3 protein. The data hold about 100,000 distinct CDR3 sequences, with 5.5% to 7% observed a single time. CDR1 is SGHVS and CDR2 is FNYEAQ in the germline V gene. This CDR3 spans 15 amino acids. V gave up 1 base and J gave up 2 bases, with 6 bases separating them. Healthy Caucasians made up all donors. A note on this clonotype: The antigen is unknown.

The rearrangement links TRBV7-6 to TRBJ2-6, with D uncertain. Sample: memory T cells sorted from blood. The source of this sequence is a woman between 45 and 65 years old in good health. The DNA for the CDR3 is TGTGCCAGCAGCTTAGGGGCGCCTGGGGCCAACGTCCTGACTTTC. This encodes CASSLGAPGANVLTF.